This entry lists 19 T cell receptor beta chains sequenced from one sample in a study of control samples from healthy donors and cancer patients. Sequencing used immunoSEQ multiplex PCR; TCRdb keeps in-frame clones, though not all of them. Of tens of thousands of clones in the sample, 85% to 95% were seen once. The specimen was blood. Receptors originate from a man under 40 in good health.

This clone was observed a few times. This sequence joins TRBV4-1 and TRBJ2-3; 9 bases agree with TRBD2. With V trimmed by 0 bases and J by 5 bases, 6 bases remained unmatched. The CDR3 covers 16 residues. The germline gives CDR1 MGHRA, CDR2 YSYEKL. In DNA, the CDR3 is TGCGCCAGCAGCCAAGAGGCGGGAGGGCCTCAAGATACGCAGTATTTT. Translated, it gives CASSQEAGGPQDTQYF.

CDR3 DNA: TGTGCCAGTAGTCAGGACAGGGGGGCGATGTTCATGAACACTGAAGCTTTCTTT. This sequence encodes CASSQDRGAMFMNTEAFF. This chain links TRBV19 with TRBJ1-1; 10 nucleotides match TRBD1. This CDR3 is built from 18 residues. Losses at the gene ends were 5 bases for V and 0 bases for J; bases not matched to a gene: 12. Germline V CDR1 and CDR2: LNHDA, SQIVND (reference sequence).

The chain combines TRBV6-4 with TRBJ2-1; D perhaps matches TRBD2 (6 bases). Trimming took off 3 bases at V and 0 bases at J, with 18 bases between the two ends. The CDR3 is made up of 18 amino acids. The germline V gene has CDR1 MRHNA and CDR2 SNTAGT. The CDR3 sequence: CASSERGTPKGSYNEQFF. The CDR3, as DNA: TGTGCCAGCAGTGAGCGAGGGACTCCTAAGGGCTCCTACAATGAGCAGTTCTTC.

This clone was counted once. The J gene is TRBJ2-3, the V gene TRBV5-5; no definite D call. Germline CDR1 SGHKS, CDR2 YYEKEE (reference sequence). This CDR3 comprises 13 residues. V lost 4 bases and J 4 bases, leaving 10 bases between the germline ends. The CDR3 nucleotides are TGTGCCAGCAGCCCGAGGCAGCCAGATACGCAGTATTTT. This codes for CASSPRQPDTQYF.

The chain is built from TRBV4-1 and TRBJ1-1; no reliable D call. The V gene lost 0 bases and the J gene lost 4 bases, with 9 bases spanning the gap. Germline V lookup: CDR1 MGHRA, CDR2 YSYEKL. This CDR3 spans 14 amino acids. The CDR3 loop reads CASSQERAGTEAFF. CDR3 DNA sequence: TGCGCCAGCAGCCAAGAACGGGCTGGCACTGAAGCTTTCTTT.

This clone was seen a single time. This sequence joins TRBV7-9 and TRBJ1-3; D is uncertain. This CDR3 contains 14 residues. The V gene lost 4 bases and the J gene lost 2 bases, with 9 bases spanning the gap. The V gene's germline CDR1 is SEHNR and CDR2 FQNEAQ (reference sequence). The CDR3, as DNA: TGTGCCAGCAGCTCCAAGACGCCTGGAAACACCATATATTTT. It translates to CASSSKTPGNTIYF.

The chain links TRBV6-5 to TRBJ2-7; D perhaps matches TRBD1 (5 bases). CDR1 and CDR2 from the germline V gene are MNHEY and SVGAGI. This CDR3 contains 15 residues. The V and J ends lost 0 bases and 0 bases respectively, with 9 bases between them. The chain's CDR3 is CASSYSGLSSYEQYF. DNA for the CDR3: TGTGCCAGCAGTTACTCGGGGCTAAGCTCCTACGAGCAGTACTTC.

This clone was detected only a few times. The V call is TRBV24-1, the J call TRBJ2-2; possible D gene TRBD1, 5 bases. The germline V and J ends were trimmed by 5 bases and 2 bases, with 11 bases remaining between them. The germline V gene has CDR1 KGHDR and CDR2 SFDVKD. The CDR3 loop spans 15 amino acids. Here the CDR3 DNA reads TGTGCCACCAGTGTAGACAGCACAAACACCGGGGAGCTGTTTTTT. Its protein product is CATSVDSTNTGELFF.

V is TRBV6-5 and J is TRBJ1-4; unclear D gene. Trimming took 5 bases from V and 10 from J, leaving 20 bases between them. From germline, CDR1 is MNHEY and CDR2 SVGAGI. The CDR3 has 15 residues. The CDR3 region has the DNA TGTGCCAGCAGTAAGTCGACGGAGGATTATGGAAAACTGTTTTTT. Encoded protein: CASSKSTEDYGKLFF.

CDR3 sequence (DNA): TGTGCCTGGAGTTTGGGGGCCCTTTATGAAAAACTGTTTTTT. Translating gives CAWSLGALYEKLFF. The J gene is TRBJ1-4, the V gene TRBV30; D may be TRBD1 (6 bases). The CDR3 sequence is 14 residues long. Trimming stripped 2 bases from V and 6 bases from J, with 13 bases between. Per the germline V gene, CDR1 is GTSNPN and CDR2 is SVGIG (reference sequence).

The rearrangement links TRBV5-1 to TRBJ2-7; no clear D. With 4 bases removed from V and 1 base from J, the gap between germline ends came to 9 bases. The CDR3 has 13 amino acids. Per germline, CDR1 SGHRS and CDR2 YFSETQ. CDR3 nucleotide sequence: TGCGCCAGCAGCCCCGGGCTTTCCTACGAGCAGTACTTC. This gives the protein CASSPGLSYEQYF.

The J gene is TRBJ2-1, the V gene TRBV7-2, with 7 bases that match TRBD1. The J segment lost 10 bases and the V segment lost 1 base, leaving 1 base of the junction unmatched. This CDR3 comprises 12 residues. Germline V gives CDR1 SGHTA, CDR2 FQGNSA. The DNA of the CDR3 is TGTGCCAGCAGCTTAGGGGACAGAGAGCAGTTCTTC. Translated, it gives CASSLGDREQFF.

CDR3 protein: CASSLAGTGRSGANVLTF. DNA of the CDR3: TGTGCCAGCAGCTTGGCCGGGACAGGGAGGTCTGGGGCCAACGTCCTGACTTTC. The V and J genes are TRBV5-5 and TRBJ2-6; 9 bases map to TRBD1. V was pared by 0 bases and J by 1 base, with 5 bases of the junction left unmatched. CDR1 and CDR2 (germline): SGHKS, YYEKEE (reference sequence). This CDR3 has 18 residues.

This clone was found once. J is TRBJ2-1 and V is TRBV12-5; no clear D gene. CDR3 length: 11 residues. V was pared by 5 bases and J by 6 bases, with 5 bases between. Germline assignment: CDR1 LGHNT and CDR2 FRNRAP. DNA for the CDR3: TGTGCTAGTGGTCCAACCAATGAGCAGTTCTTC. It encodes CASGPTNEQFF.

The chain uses TRBV5-5 and TRBJ2-2; 14 bases agree with TRBD2. This CDR3 contains 18 residues. Germline V gene data show CDR1 as SGHKS and CDR2 as YYEKEE (reference sequence). V dropped 4 bases and J dropped 6; count of bases not matched to a gene: 11. CDR3 sequence reads: CASSHTGTSGSPPGELFF. For the CDR3, the DNA is TGTGCCAGCAGCCACACCGGGACTAGCGGGAGCCCCCCCGGGGAGCTGTTTTTT.

The gene calls are TRBV10-3 and TRBJ2-2; tentatively, D is TRBD2 (5 bases). This CDR3 is 14 amino acids long. Germline loops: CDR1 ENHRY, CDR2 SYGVKD. Trimming left V 6 bases short and J 2 bases short, with 10 bases between. The CDR3 DNA reads as TGTGCCATCAGAGCCGGGAAAAACACCGGGGAGCTGTTTTTT. It codes for CAIRAGKNTGELFF.

This chain links TRBV2 with TRBJ2-7, with unresolved D. Per the germline V gene, CDR1 is SNHLY and CDR2 is FYNNEI. The CDR3 is made up of 12 amino acids. V was clipped by 6 bases and J by 3 bases, with 9 bases between them. The CDR3 sequence is CASSPQDYEQYF. The DNA of the CDR3 is TGTGCCAGCAGCCCTCAGGACTACGAGCAGTACTTC. The complete variable domain, with remaining parts taken from reference TRBV2 and TRBJ2-7, reads EPEVTQTPSHQVTQMGQEVILRCVPISNHLYFYWYRQILGQKVEFLVSFYNNEISEKSEIFDDQFSVERPDGSNFTLKIRSTKLEDSAMYFCASSPQDYEQYFGPGTRLTVT.

The J gene is TRBJ2-1, the V gene TRBV9; 9 positions agree with TRBD2. Germline lookup yields CDR1 SGDLS and CDR2 YYNGEE. V dropped 0 bases and J dropped 6; count of bases not matched to a gene: 4. This CDR3 spans 15 amino acids. CDR3 coding DNA: TGTGCCAGCAGCGTAGCCCCTAGCGGGATCAATGAGCAGTTCTTC. Its protein product is CASSVAPSGINEQFF.

The table lists this clone with a count of one. The V and J genes are TRBV18 and TRBJ1-4; D gene uncertain. The germline CDR1 and CDR2 sequences are KGHSH and LQKENI. V shed 6 bases and J shed 5 bases, with 13 bases lying between them. This CDR3 has 14 residues. CDR3 bases: TGTGCCAGCTCCGTCGGGCGGTTAAATGAAAAACTGTTTTTT. Its protein product is CASSVGRLNEKLFF.